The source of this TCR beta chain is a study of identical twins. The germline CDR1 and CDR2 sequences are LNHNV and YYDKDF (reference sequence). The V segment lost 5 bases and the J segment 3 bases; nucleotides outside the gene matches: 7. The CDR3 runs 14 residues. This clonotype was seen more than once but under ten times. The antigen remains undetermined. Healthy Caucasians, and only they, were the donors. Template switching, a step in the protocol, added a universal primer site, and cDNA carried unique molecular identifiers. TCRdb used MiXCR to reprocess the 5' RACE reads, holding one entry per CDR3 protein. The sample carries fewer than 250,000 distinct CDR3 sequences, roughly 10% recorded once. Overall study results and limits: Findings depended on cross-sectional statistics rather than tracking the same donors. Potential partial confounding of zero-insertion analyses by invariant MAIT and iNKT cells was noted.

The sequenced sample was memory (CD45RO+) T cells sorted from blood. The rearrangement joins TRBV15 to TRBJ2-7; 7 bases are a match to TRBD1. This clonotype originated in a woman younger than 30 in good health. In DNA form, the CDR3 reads TGTGCCACCAGCTGGGACAGCACAGACTACGAGCAGTACTTC. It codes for CATSWDSTDYEQYF. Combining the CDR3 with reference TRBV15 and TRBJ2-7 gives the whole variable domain DAMVIQNPRYQVTQFGKPVTLSCSQTLNHNVMYWYQQKSSQAPKLLFHYYDKDFNNEADTPDNFQSRRPNTSFCFLDIRSPGLGDTAMYLCATSWDSTDYEQYFGPGTRLTVT.